These 24 T cell receptor beta chains were all obtained from the same sample, sequenced in a study of blood T cell repertoires in COVID-19. Data came from immunoSEQ multiplex PCR; TCRdb stores just in-frame clones and leaves some out. The table shows about 170,000 clones, with around 80% occurring only once. The sequenced sample was peripheral blood. These TCRs come from a woman aged 55-69 years with acute or convalescent COVID-19.

The CDR3 DNA follows: TGCGCCAGCAGCCAAACCACCGGGACAGAGACGTATCAGGCTTTCTTT. Amino acids: CASSQTTGTETYQAFF. This sequence joins TRBV4-1 and TRBJ1-1, with 7 bases aligning to TRBD1. This CDR3 spans 16 amino acids. Germline-derived CDR1 and CDR2 are MGHRA and YSYEKL. Trimming at V came to 2 bases and at J to 11 bases, leaving 17 bases not matched to a gene.

The chain combines TRBV5-4 with TRBJ2-2, with D perhaps TRBD1 (5 bases). Trimming left V 3 bases short and J 0 bases short, with 9 bases between. CDR1 is SGHNT, CDR2 YYREEE, per germline (reference sequence). The CDR3 totals 15 residues. CDR3 coding DNA: TGTGCCAGCAGCTCCCTCAGGGCGAACACCGGGGAGCTGTTTTTT. Amino acid sequence: CASSSLRANTGELFF.

This chain joins TRBV5-4 and TRBJ1-2, with TRBD1 matching 8 bases. V dropped 5 bases and J dropped 7; count of bases not matched to a gene: 10. The germline CDR1 and CDR2 sequences are SGHNT and YYREEE (reference sequence). This CDR3 contains 14 residues. Written as DNA, the CDR3 is TGTGCCAGCAGTTCCCGACAGGGGAGTAGTGGCTACACCTTC. It specifies CASSSRQGSSGYTF.

V usage is TRBV11-1 and J usage is TRBJ2-5, with 9 positions matching TRBD1. The CDR3 totals 13 residues. Per the germline V gene, CDR1 is SGHAT and CDR2 is FQDESV (reference sequence). V gave up 6 bases and J gave up 4 bases; unmatched junction bases: 3. CDR3 sequence reads: CASRTQGAETQYF. The CDR3 DNA sequence: TGTGCCAGCAGGACACAGGGGGCAGAGACCCAGTACTTC.

The chain combines TRBV5-1 with TRBJ2-3, with 13 bases identical to TRBD2. With V trimmed by 1 base and J by 0 bases, 2 bases remained unmatched. This CDR3 is built from 17 residues. The germline gives CDR1 SGHRS, CDR2 YFSETQ. CDR3 residues: CASSLTSGGASTDTQYF. DNA of the CDR3: TGCGCCAGCAGCTTGACTAGCGGGGGGGCAAGCACAGATACGCAGTATTTT.

This chain links TRBV7-2 with TRBJ1-2; D is ambiguous. This CDR3 region has 13 residues. V dropped 7 bases and J dropped 4 bases, with 13 bases sitting between them. Looked up from germline, CDR1 is SGHTA and CDR2 is FQGNSA. The CDR3 DNA reads as TGTGCCAGCACTAGGCAAATGCCCTATGGCTACACCTTC. Amino acid sequence: CASTRQMPYGYTF.

The chain has TRBV18 and TRBJ1-6; 7 positions match TRBD1. With V trimmed by 1 base and J by 6 bases, 9 bases remained unmatched. This CDR3 is built from 17 residues. Germline values: CDR1 KGHSH, CDR2 LQKENI. The CDR3 spells CASSPLEGRGINSPLHF. The DNA of the CDR3 is TGTGCCAGCTCACCACTTGAGGGCAGGGGGATTAATTCACCCCTCCACTTT.

V gene TRBV19 combines with J gene TRBJ2-4; 7 bases match TRBD1. The CDR3 is 11 amino acids. Germline V gene lookup returns CDR1 LNHDA and CDR2 SQIVND (reference sequence). The J segment lost 16 bases and the V segment lost 7 bases, leaving 10 bases of the junction unmatched. The CDR3 DNA reads as TGTGCCAGTAATATTGCGGACAGGTTATACTTC. It codes for CASNIADRLYF.

The gene calls are TRBV15 and TRBJ1-5; no clear D gene. Germline V gives CDR1 LNHNV, CDR2 YYDKDF (reference sequence). With 0 bases removed from V and 4 bases from J, the gap between germline ends came to 16 bases. The CDR3 has 17 residues. The CDR3, as DNA: TGTGCCACCAGCAGAGATTATTTCAGGATTCGAAATCAGCCCCAGCATTTT. It specifies CATSRDYFRIRNQPQHF.

This clone was observed once. V is TRBV2 and J is TRBJ2-1, with 7 bases fitting TRBD1. J gave up 4 bases and V 2 bases, and 8 bases lay outside the gene matches. The CDR3 runs to 16 residues. The germline gives CDR1 SNHLY, CDR2 FYNNEI. CDR3 DNA: TGTGCCAGCAGTGAATCCCTGACAGGGCTGTACAATGAGCAGTTCTTC. It encodes CASSESLTGLYNEQFF. Variable domain in full (rest from reference TRBV2 and TRBJ2-1): EPEVTQTPSHQVTQMGQEVILRCVPISNHLYFYWYRQILGQKVEFLVSFYNNEISEKSEIFDDQFSVERPDGSNFTLKIRSTKLEDSAMYFCASSESLTGLYNEQFFGPGTRLTVL.

The chain is built from TRBV7-2 and TRBJ2-2; D gene ambiguous. The CDR3 has 14 residues. The germline gives CDR1 SGHTA, CDR2 FQGNSA. V was clipped by 1 base and J by 7 bases, with 10 bases between them. This CDR3 reads CASSLVAVGGELFF. In DNA, the CDR3 is TGTGCCAGCAGCTTAGTGGCGGTCGGCGGGGAGCTGTTTTTT.

This sequence joins TRBV6-5 and TRBJ1-6; 9 bases map to TRBD1. Germline lookup yields CDR1 MNHEY and CDR2 SVGAGI. The J segment lost 9 bases and the V segment lost 5 bases, leaving 2 bases of the junction unmatched. This CDR3 region has 13 residues. Here the CDR3 DNA reads TGTGCCAGCAGTCGGGACAGGGCTTCACCCCTCCACTTT. Translating gives CASSRDRASPLHF.

The chain joins TRBV6-1 to TRBJ2-1; TRBD2 agrees at 14 bases. This CDR3 has 20 residues. J gave up 1 base and V 4 bases, and 12 bases lay outside the gene matches. CDR1 and CDR2 (germline): MNHNS, SASEGT. CDR3: CASSAQTSGGAIGSYNEQFF. The CDR3 DNA sequence: TGTGCCAGCAGTGCCCAGACTAGCGGGGGGGCCATAGGGTCCTACAATGAGCAGTTCTTC.

This chain joins TRBV4-3 and TRBJ1-5; TRBD1 matches 11 bases. V gave up 4 bases and J gave up 0 bases; unmatched junction bases: 11. The CDR3 totals 19 residues. In germline, CDR1 is LGHNA, CDR2 YSLEER. CDR3: CASSLSGTGGRYSNQPQHF. CDR3 DNA sequence: TGCGCCAGCAGCCTTTCCGGGACAGGGGGACGATATAGCAATCAGCCCCAGCATTTT.

This clone was observed a single time. This chain connects TRBV29-1 to TRBJ1-5, with D unclear. This CDR3 has 13 residues. V was pared by 4 bases and J by 1 base, with 8 bases between. Germline CDR1 reads SQVTM; CDR2 reads ANQGSEA. In DNA, the CDR3 is TGCAGCGTTGCGTGGGAGAGCAATCAGCCCCAGCATTTT. Amino acids: CSVAWESNQPQHF.

The genes are TRBV6-5 and TRBJ2-7; 9 bases fit TRBD1. CDR3 length: 16 residues. Trimming removed 3 bases from V and 3 bases from J; junction bases left unmatched: 9. The germline V gene encodes CDR1 MNHEY and CDR2 SVGAGI. CDR3: CASSYLTDRGRYEQYF. In nucleotides, the CDR3 is TGTGCCAGCAGTTATTTAACGGACAGGGGACGCTACGAGCAGTACTTC.

In its sample, this clone was seen once. This chain joins TRBV7-2 and TRBJ2-5; 9 bases align to TRBD1. The CDR3 runs 15 residues. Germline assignment: CDR1 SGHTA and CDR2 FQGNSA. The ends lost 5 bases at V and 5 bases at J; junction bases unmatched: 9. CDR3 sequence (DNA): TGTGCCAGCAGCGACCGGGACAGGGTCCAGGAGACCCAGTACTTC. Its translation is CASSDRDRVQETQYF.

V usage is TRBV18 and J usage is TRBJ1-2, with TRBD1 matching 9 bases. The V segment lost 0 bases and the J segment 3 bases; nucleotides outside the gene matches: 8. The CDR3 consists of 17 residues. Germline-derived CDR1 and CDR2 are KGHSH and LQKENI. CDR3 sequence (DNA): TGTGCCAGCTCACCACCGCCTACAGGGGGCGCGGACTATGGCTACACCTTC. Its translation: CASSPPPTGGADYGYTF.

As for this clone: Other DNA sequences in the sample encode the same CDR3. This rearrangement joins TRBV6-5 to TRBJ1-1, with 9 nucleotides matching TRBD1. After removal of 5 bases from V and 3 bases from J, the junction contained 1 base not matched to a gene. Germline V lookup: CDR1 MNHEY, CDR2 SVGAGI. The CDR3 extends over 13 amino acids. CDR3 nucleotide sequence: TGTGCCAGCAGTCGGACAGGGGACACTGAAGCTTTCTTT. The encoded protein is CASSRTGDTEAFF.

The chain couples TRBV5-1 to TRBJ2-7; TRBD2 aligns across 12 bases. The germline V gene has CDR1 SGHRS and CDR2 YFSETQ. Germline trimming cut 0 bases from V and 6 bases from J; bases unmatched to any gene: 4. The CDR3 spans 15 residues. The CDR3 protein is CASSLGLAGAREQYF. DNA of the CDR3: TGCGCCAGCAGCTTGGGACTAGCGGGGGCGCGCGAGCAGTACTTC. The full variable domain, in which reference TRBV5-1 and TRBJ2-7 provide the parts outside the CDR3, is KAGVTQTPRYLIKTRGQQVTLSCSPISGHRSVSWYQQTPGQGLQFLFEYFSETQRNKGNFPGRFSGRQFSNSRSEMNVSTLELGDSALYLCASSLGLAGAREQYFGPGTRLTVT.

The rearrangement joins TRBV5-1 to TRBJ1-3; 11 nucleotides agree with TRBD1. CDR3 length: 16 residues. From germline, CDR1 is SGHRS and CDR2 YFSETQ. V was pared by 7 bases and J by 1 base, with 7 bases of the junction left unmatched. CDR3 nucleotide sequence: TGCGCCAGCCGAGGACAGGGGGCTCTATCTGGAAACACCATATATTTT. Its translation: CASRGQGALSGNTIYF. Based on the CDR3 plus reference TRBV5-1 and TRBJ1-3, the full variable domain is KAGVTQTPRYLIKTRGQQVTLSCSPISGHRSVSWYQQTPGQGLQFLFEYFSETQRNKGNFPGRFSGRQFSNSRSEMNVSTLELGDSALYLCASRGQGALSGNTIYFGEGSWLTVV.

Points on this clone: Germline and junction disagree at one end, which may indicate a read error. The chain joins TRBV12-3 or TRBV12-4 to TRBJ1-2; 8 nucleotides agree with TRBD1. The CDR3 sequence is 13 residues long. CDR3 bases: TGTGCCAGCAGCCACGGACAGGGCGGACCCACTTACTTC. Translated: CASSHGQGGPTYF.

This rearrangement joins TRBV24-1 to TRBJ1-4; TRBD1 is a possible D gene (6 bases). This CDR3 has 12 amino acids. Germline V gene lookup returns CDR1 KGHDR and CDR2 SFDVKD. V was shortened by 7 bases and J by 7 bases, with 9 bases between the two germline ends. CDR3 DNA sequence: TGTGCCACCAGACAGGGTGGTGAAAAACTGTTTTTT. Amino acid sequence: CATRQGGEKLFF.

The chain is built from TRBV5-1 and TRBJ2-3, with D possibly TRBD2 on 6 matching bases. The CDR3 totals 15 residues. The V gene lost 3 bases and the J gene lost 0 bases, with 11 bases spanning the gap. Germline V CDR1 and CDR2: SGHRS, YFSETQ. CDR3 region: CASSWLAPSTDTQYF. CDR3 coding DNA: TGCGCCAGCAGCTGGCTAGCGCCGAGCACAGATACGCAGTATTTT. The whole variable domain, remainder taken from reference TRBV5-1 and TRBJ2-3, is KAGVTQTPRYLIKTRGQQVTLSCSPISGHRSVSWYQQTPGQGLQFLFEYFSETQRNKGNFPGRFSGRQFSNSRSEMNVSTLELGDSALYLCASSWLAPSTDTQYFGPGTRLTVL.